This TCR beta chain was captured by sequencing in a study of graft-versus-host responses after intestinal transplantation. As to this clone: Antigen: not known. The same CDR3 is also encoded by other DNA sequences in this sample.

Here immunoSEQ multiplex PCR was the method, and the copy in TCRdb shows in-frame clones only, minus some. Of about 47,000 clones in the sample, 80% to 95% are singletons; the top ten hold around 6.1%. The study's findings and limits: Marrow from the recipient contained GvH clones, some of which had appeared first in ileum or blood.

The germline gives CDR1 MNHEY, CDR2 SMNVEV (reference sequence). The CDR3 is 16 amino acids. V gave up 7 bases and J gave up 7 bases, with 26 bases separating them. Sequencing was performed on PBMCs, taken 750 to 800 days after a first intestinal transplant, on the day of a second. The TCR comes from a human patient who received an intestinal transplant, so some T cells may come from the graft donor. J is TRBJ2-7 and V is TRBV27; TRBD1 or TRBD2 may be the D gene (5 bases each). In DNA form, the CDR3 reads TGTGCCAGCATCAGTGGGGACGCAGGATCCGGAGGAGAGCAGTACTTC. It encodes CASISGDAGSGGEQYF.